This passage covers 20 T cell receptor beta chains from one sample sequenced in a study of T cell responses to AZD1222 COVID-19 vaccine. Produced via immunoSEQ multiplex PCR; TCRdb's table is partial and in-frame only. The sample shows about 99,000 clones, about 88% of them seen only once. The source was peripheral blood, collected on day 0 of AZD1222 vaccination. These receptor sequences come from an adult in good health.

This chain connects TRBV2 to TRBJ2-7; no clear D gene. V shed 2 bases and J shed 2 bases, with 7 bases lying between them. CDR1 and CDR2 from the germline V gene are SNHLY and FYNNEI. The CDR3 length is 13 residues. The CDR3 region is CASSELATYEQYF. DNA of the CDR3: TGTGCCAGCAGTGAACTGGCGACCTACGAGCAGTACTTC.

V is TRBV12-3 or TRBV12-4 and J is TRBJ2-7, with 9 nucleotides matching TRBD1. The length of the CDR3 is 13 residues. V dropped 3 bases and J dropped 5; count of bases not matched to a gene: 2. The CDR3 nucleotides read TGTGCCAGCAGTTTTGACAGGGGGGACGAGCAGTACTTC. Protein sequence: CASSFDRGDEQYF.

The chain links TRBV5-1 to TRBJ2-1; TRBD2 aligns across 12 bases. J gave up 1 base and V 6 bases, and 17 bases lay outside the gene matches. Germline CDR1 is SGHRS and CDR2 is YFSETQ. CDR3 length: 20 amino acids. CDR3 in DNA: TGCGCCAGCAAGTCCATCGGCGGGCTAGCGGGGGGGCCTTCCTACAATGAGCAGTTCTTC. It encodes CASKSIGGLAGGPSYNEQFF.

This chain links TRBV7-2 with TRBJ1-4; D not resolved. Germline lookup yields CDR1 SGHTA and CDR2 FQGNSA. The CDR3 contains 15 residues. Trimming shortened V by 3 bases and J by 11 bases, and 19 bases separated the two germline ends. Written as DNA, the CDR3 is TGTGCCAGCAGCTTGTGGGCCGCCTCGGGTAGGAAACTGTTTTTT. Translating gives CASSLWAASGRKLFF.

The DNA of the CDR3 is TGTGCCAGCAGTTTATTCGGGACAGGGGTCGAGCAGTACTTC. Translating gives CASSLFGTGVEQYF. The V call is TRBV27, the J call TRBJ2-7; 10 bases match TRBD1. From germline, CDR1 is MNHEY and CDR2 SMNVEV (reference sequence). Germline trimming cut 1 base from V and 6 bases from J; bases unmatched to any gene: 3. This CDR3 has 14 amino acids.

V is TRBV29-1 and J is TRBJ2-5, with 7 bases aligning to TRBD2. With 6 bases clipped from V and 1 base from J, the junction kept 5 bases outside the gene matches. Germline V gene lookup returns CDR1 SQVTM and CDR2 ANQGSEA. The CDR3 loop spans 13 amino acids. DNA for the CDR3: TGCAGCGTGGGGGGGGGACTCCAAGAGACCCAGTACTTC. Translation gives CSVGGGLQETQYF.

The chain carries TRBV6-4 and TRBJ1-2; 9 bases align to TRBD1. The germline V gene encodes CDR1 MRHNA and CDR2 SNTAGT. The trim removed 6 bases at V and 8 bases at J, leaving 7 bases unmatched. The CDR3 is 13 amino acids. The DNA for the CDR3 is TGTGCCAGCAGCACAGGGGGCAGTCAGGGCTACACCTTC. Amino acids: CASSTGGSQGYTF.

This clone was observed once. V is TRBV11-2 and J is TRBJ1-1; D unclear. CDR1 SGHAT and CDR2 FQNNGV come from the germline V gene. The CDR3 runs 13 residues. Trimming cost V 4 bases and J 7 bases, with 13 bases left between them. The CDR3 DNA is TGTGCCAGCAGCTCCGTCAAACGATTTGAAGCTTTCTTT. This translates into CASSSVKRFEAFF.

The CDR3 spells CASSLAMESTDTQYF. For the CDR3, the DNA is TGCGCCAGCAGCTTGGCGATGGAAAGCACAGATACGCAGTATTTT. The rearrangement uses TRBV5-1 and TRBJ2-3; no clear D gene. CDR3 length: 15 amino acids. CDR1 and CDR2 from the germline V gene are SGHRS and YFSETQ. V dropped 0 bases and J dropped 0 bases, with 8 bases sitting between them.

The chain joins TRBV2 to TRBJ1-1; the match to TRBD1 covers 7 bases. Trimming removed 6 bases from V and 0 bases from J; junction bases left unmatched: 7. This CDR3 is built from 15 residues. CDR1 SNHLY and CDR2 FYNNEI come from the germline V gene. The DNA of the CDR3 is TGTGCCAGCAGCGATCGACAGGGAATGAACACTGAAGCTTTCTTT. As protein: CASSDRQGMNTEAFF.

The V gene is TRBV5-1, the J gene TRBJ1-2; D is unresolved. V lost 0 bases and J 8 bases, leaving 8 bases between the germline ends. There are 12 residues in the CDR3. Germline V gene sequence: CDR1 SGHRS, CDR2 YFSETQ. CDR3 in amino acids: CASSLVGYGYTF. The CDR3 DNA reads as TGCGCCAGCAGCTTGGTTGGGTACGGCTACACCTTC.

The chain has TRBV5-1 and TRBJ2-1; 8 bases line up with TRBD1. There are 15 residues in the CDR3. Trimming removed 4 bases from V and 12 bases from J; junction bases left unmatched: 15. The V gene's germline CDR1 is SGHRS and CDR2 YFSETQ. In nucleotides, the CDR3 is TGCGCCAGCAGCCCGGGACAGGCCTTTGGAGCTGCGCAGTTCTTC. Its protein is CASSPGQAFGAAQFF.

This chain links TRBV9 with TRBJ2-3; TRBD2 aligns across 12 bases. The CDR3 covers 16 residues. Trimming cost V 2 bases and J 4 bases; bases outside gene matches: 5. The germline CDR1 and CDR2 sequences are SGDLS and YYNGEE. This chain's CDR3 is CASSVPSGGGPDTQYF. For the CDR3, the DNA is TGTGCCAGCAGCGTCCCTAGCGGGGGGGGCCCAGATACGCAGTATTTT.

V gene TRBV5-5 combines with J gene TRBJ1-5; D call uncertain. V lost 0 bases, J lost 5 bases, and 3 bases lay in between. The length of the CDR3 is 12 residues. Germline V gene sequence: CDR1 SGHKS, CDR2 YYEKEE (reference sequence). DNA of the CDR3: TGTGCCAGCAGCTTGGGGGATCAGCCCCAGCATTTT. This sequence encodes CASSLGDQPQHF.

The rearrangement uses TRBV2 and TRBJ1-2, with unresolved D. The V end lost 4 bases, the J end lost 1 base, and 13 bases lay between the germline ends. CDR3 size: 15 residues. Germline CDR1 SNHLY, CDR2 FYNNEI. The CDR3 DNA is TGTGCCAGCAGTGTGGGGATGCGCAGTAACTATGGCTACACCTTC. Its protein is CASSVGMRSNYGYTF.

The chain has TRBV12-5 and TRBJ1-1, with 7 bases fitting TRBD1. Germline V gives CDR1 LGHNT, CDR2 FRNRAP. CDR3 size: 13 residues. Trimming cost V 5 bases and J 7 bases; bases outside gene matches: 7. DNA of the CDR3: TGTGCTAGTGGTCCGTCGACAGGGCGTGAAGCTTTCTTT. Translation: CASGPSTGREAFF.

The chain recombines TRBV9 with TRBJ2-3; D possibly uses TRBD1 or TRBD2 (5 bases each). Germline V gene lookup returns CDR1 SGDLS and CDR2 YYNGEE. This CDR3 spans 12 amino acids. V was clipped by 7 bases and J by 5 bases, with 11 bases between them. The CDR3 region is CASGPGGDTQYF. The CDR3, as DNA: TGTGCCAGCGGACCTGGGGGAGATACGCAGTATTTT.

The rearrangement joins TRBV5-5 to TRBJ2-1, with D tentatively TRBD1 or TRBD2 (5 bases each). V was clipped by 4 bases and J by 5 bases, with 19 bases between them. Germline V lookup: CDR1 SGHKS, CDR2 YYEKEE (reference sequence). The CDR3 contains 16 residues. The DNA of the CDR3 is TGTGCCAGCAGCCCGAGACTACGGCGGACAAACAATGAGCAGTTCTTC. Its protein product is CASSPRLRRTNNEQFF. Filled out from reference TRBV5-5 and TRBJ2-1, the complete variable domain reads DAGVTQSPTHLIKTRGQQVTLRCSPISGHKSVSWYQQVLGQGPQFIFQYYEKEERGRGNFPDRFSARQFPNYSSELNVNALLLGDSALYLCASSPRLRRTNNEQFFGPGTRLTVL.

The chain uses TRBV25-1 and TRBJ2-7, with a possible D match to TRBD2 (7 bases). V lost 2 bases and J 3 bases, leaving 14 bases between the germline ends. This CDR3 spans 15 amino acids. CDR1 and CDR2 (germline): MGHDK, SYGVNS. CDR3 loop: CASSEGGGRIYEQYF. In nucleotides, the CDR3 is TGTGCCAGCAGTGAAGGGGGGGGCAGGATCTACGAGCAGTACTTC.

The chain links TRBV27 to TRBJ1-2; TRBD1 matches 8 bases. V lost 2 bases and J lost 7; bases outside the gene matches: 6. This CDR3 comprises 14 residues. Germline-derived CDR1 and CDR2 are MNHEY and SMNVEV (reference sequence). The CDR3 coding sequence is TGTGCCAGCAGTTTAAGCGGCAGGGGGCGTGGCTACACCTTC. This translates into CASSLSGRGRGYTF.